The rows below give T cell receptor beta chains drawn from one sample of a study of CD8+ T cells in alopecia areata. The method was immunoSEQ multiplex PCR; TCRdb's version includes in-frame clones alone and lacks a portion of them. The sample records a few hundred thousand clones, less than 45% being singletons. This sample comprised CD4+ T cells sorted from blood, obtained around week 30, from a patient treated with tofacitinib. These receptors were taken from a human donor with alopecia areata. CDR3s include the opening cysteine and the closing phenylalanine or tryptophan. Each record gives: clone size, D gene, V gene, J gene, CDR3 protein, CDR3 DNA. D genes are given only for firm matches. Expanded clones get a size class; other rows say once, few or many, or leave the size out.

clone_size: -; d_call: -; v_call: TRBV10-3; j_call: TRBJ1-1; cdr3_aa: CAISDPGFRDTEAFF; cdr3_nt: TGTGCCATCAGTGACCCGGGATTTAGGGACACTGAAGCTTTCTTT
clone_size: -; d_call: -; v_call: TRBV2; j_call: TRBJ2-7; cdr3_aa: CASRGSRWIEQYF; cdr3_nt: TGTGCCAGCAGGGGCAGCCGATGGATCGAGCAGTACTTC
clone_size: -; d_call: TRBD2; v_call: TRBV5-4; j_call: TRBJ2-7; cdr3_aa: CASSRTSGSVTDEQYF; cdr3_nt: TGTGCCAGCAGCCGGACTAGCGGGAGTGTCACGGACGAGCAGTACTTC
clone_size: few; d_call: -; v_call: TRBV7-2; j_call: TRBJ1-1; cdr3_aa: CASSAEYRGPNTEAFF; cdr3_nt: TGTGCCAGCAGCGCTGAATACCGGGGACCGAACACTGAAGCTTTCTTT
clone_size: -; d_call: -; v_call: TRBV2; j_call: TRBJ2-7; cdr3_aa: CASTPRSTGTNYEQYF; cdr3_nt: TGTGCCAGCACCCCGAGGAGCACAGGGACTAACTACGAGCAGTACTTC
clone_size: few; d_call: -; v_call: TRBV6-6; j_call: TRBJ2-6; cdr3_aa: CASSYGQGLTNVLTF; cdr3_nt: TGTGCCAGCAGTTACGGGCAGGGTCTGACCAACGTCCTGACTTTC
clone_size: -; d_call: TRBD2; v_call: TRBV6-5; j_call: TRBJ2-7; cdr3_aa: CASSYGTSGSDEQYF; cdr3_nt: TGTGCCAGCAGTTACGGGACTAGCGGGAGTGACGAGCAGTACTTC
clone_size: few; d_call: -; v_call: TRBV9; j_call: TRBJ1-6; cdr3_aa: CASSVDGRDNSPLHF; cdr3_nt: TGTGCCAGCAGCGTAGATGGGCGGGATAATTCACCCCTCCACTTT
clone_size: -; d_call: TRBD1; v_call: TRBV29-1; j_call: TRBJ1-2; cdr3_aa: CSVRRGDRAYGYTF; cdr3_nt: TGCAGCGTGAGGAGGGGGGACAGGGCCTATGGCTACACCTTC
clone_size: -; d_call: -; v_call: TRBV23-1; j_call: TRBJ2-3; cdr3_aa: CASSGWTDTQYF; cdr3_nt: TGCGCCAGCAGTGGATGGACAGATACGCAGTATTTT
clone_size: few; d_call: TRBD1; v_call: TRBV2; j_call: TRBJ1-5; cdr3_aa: CASTSRTGNQPQHF; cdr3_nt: TGTGCCAGCACCTCCCGGACAGGGAATCAGCCCCAGCATTTT
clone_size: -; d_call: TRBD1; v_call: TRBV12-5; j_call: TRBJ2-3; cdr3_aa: CASPPTGGTDTQYF; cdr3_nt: TGTGCTAGCCCCCCGACAGGGGGCACGGATACGCAGTATTTT
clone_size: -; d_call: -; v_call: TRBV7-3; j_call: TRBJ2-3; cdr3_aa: CASSFQGGYTDTQYF; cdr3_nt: TGTGCCAGCAGCTTCCAGGGGGGGTACACAGATACGCAGTATTTT
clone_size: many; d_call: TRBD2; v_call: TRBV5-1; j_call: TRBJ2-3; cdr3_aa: CASTLREAGESDTQYF; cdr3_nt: TGCGCCAGCACCCTCCGAGAAGCGGGGGAATCAGATACGCAGTATTTT
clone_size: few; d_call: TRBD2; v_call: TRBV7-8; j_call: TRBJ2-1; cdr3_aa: CASSLARTRHNEQFF; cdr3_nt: TGTGCCAGCAGCTTAGCCCGGACTAGACACAATGAGCAGTTCTTC
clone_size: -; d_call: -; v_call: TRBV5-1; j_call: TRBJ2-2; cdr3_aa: CASSSRAFTGELFF; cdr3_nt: TGCGCCAGCAGCTCACGGGCCTTCACCGGGGAGCTGTTTTTT
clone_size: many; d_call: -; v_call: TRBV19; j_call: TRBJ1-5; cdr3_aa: CASLTSHSNQPQHF; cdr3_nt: TGTGCCAGTCTGACAAGCCATAGCAATCAGCCCCAGCATTTT
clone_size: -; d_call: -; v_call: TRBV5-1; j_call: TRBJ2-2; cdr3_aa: CASSAREAGELFF; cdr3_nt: TGCGCCAGCAGCGCCAGGGAGGCCGGGGAGCTGTTTTTT
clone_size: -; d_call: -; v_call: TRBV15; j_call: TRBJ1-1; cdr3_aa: CATSTKPGLANTEAFF; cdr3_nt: TGTGCCACCAGCACTAAACCAGGGTTGGCGAACACTGAAGCTTTCTTT
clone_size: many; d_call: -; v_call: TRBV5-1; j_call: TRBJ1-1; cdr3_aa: CASSRTGNTEAFF; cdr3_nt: TGCGCCAGCAGCAGAACAGGGAACACTGAAGCTTTCTTT
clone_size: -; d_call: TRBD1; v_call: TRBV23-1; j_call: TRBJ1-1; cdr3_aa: CASSPHNRTGETYEAFF; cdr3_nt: TGCGCCAGCAGTCCACATAATCGGACAGGAGAGACTTATGAAGCTTTCTTT
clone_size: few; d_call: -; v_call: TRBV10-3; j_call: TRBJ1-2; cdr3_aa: CAISDREDYGYTF; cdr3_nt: TGTGCCATCAGTGACAGGGAGGACTATGGCTACACCTTC
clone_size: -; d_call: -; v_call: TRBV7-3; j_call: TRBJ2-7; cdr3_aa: CASSPTGVGPYEQYF; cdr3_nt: TGTGCCAGCAGCCCTACGGGCGTCGGGCCCTACGAGCAGTACTTC
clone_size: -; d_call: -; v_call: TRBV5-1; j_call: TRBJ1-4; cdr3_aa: CASSLRSVDEKLFF; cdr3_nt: TGCGCCAGCAGCTTGAGGTCGGTAGATGAAAAACTGTTTTTT
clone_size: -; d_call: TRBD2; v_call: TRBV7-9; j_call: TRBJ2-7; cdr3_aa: CASSTGLAGLYEQYF; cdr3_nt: TGTGCCAGCAGCACCGGACTAGCGGGATTATACGAGCAGTACTTC
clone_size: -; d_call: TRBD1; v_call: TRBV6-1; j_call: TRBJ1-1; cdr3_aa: CASSPGTGTEAFF; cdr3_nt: TGTGCCAGCAGTCCTGGGACAGGGACTGAAGCTTTCTTT
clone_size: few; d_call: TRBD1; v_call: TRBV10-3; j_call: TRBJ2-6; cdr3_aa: CAIRQGAGANVLTF; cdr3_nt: TGTGCCATCAGGCAGGGGGCGGGGGCCAACGTCCTGACTTTC
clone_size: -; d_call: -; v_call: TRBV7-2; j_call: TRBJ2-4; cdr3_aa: CASSYAGKWQYF; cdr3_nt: TGTGCCAGCAGCTACGCAGGGAAATGGCAGTACTTC
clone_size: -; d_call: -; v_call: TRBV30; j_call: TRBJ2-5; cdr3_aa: CACKSTFSPGETQYF; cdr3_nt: TGTGCCTGCAAATCAACTTTCTCACCGGGGGAGACCCAGTACTTC
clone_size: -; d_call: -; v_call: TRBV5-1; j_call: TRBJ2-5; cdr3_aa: CASSPQGFGYQETQYF; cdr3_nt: TGCGCCAGCAGCCCACAGGGTTTTGGTTATCAAGAGACCCAGTACTTC
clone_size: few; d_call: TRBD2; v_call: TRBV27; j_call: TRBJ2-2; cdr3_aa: CASSFTGGTGELFF; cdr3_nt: TGTGCCAGCAGTTTCACGGGGGGCACCGGGGAGCTGTTTTTT
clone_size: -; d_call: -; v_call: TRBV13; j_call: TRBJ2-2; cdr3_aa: CANNIRGSGELFF; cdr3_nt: TGTGCCAACAACATCAGGGGTTCCGGGGAGCTGTTTTTT
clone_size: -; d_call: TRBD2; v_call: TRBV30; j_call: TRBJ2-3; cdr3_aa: CAWSVNLAGSTDTQYF; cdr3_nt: TGTGCCTGGAGTGTAAACCTAGCGGGGAGCACAGATACGCAGTATTTT
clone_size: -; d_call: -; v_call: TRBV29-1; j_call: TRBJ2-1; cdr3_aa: CSARIWDIDNEQFF; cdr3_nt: TGCAGCGCCCGGATTTGGGACATCGACAATGAGCAGTTCTTC
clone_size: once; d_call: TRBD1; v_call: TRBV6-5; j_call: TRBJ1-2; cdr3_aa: CASRLTGGHGYTF; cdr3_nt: TGTGCCAGCAGGCTAACAGGGGGACATGGCTACACCTTC
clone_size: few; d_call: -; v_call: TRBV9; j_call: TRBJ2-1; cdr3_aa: CASSPRGPAYNEQFF; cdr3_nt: TGTGCCAGCAGCCCACGGGGTCCGGCTTACAATGAGCAGTTCTTC
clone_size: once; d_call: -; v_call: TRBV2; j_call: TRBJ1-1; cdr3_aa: CASSSDPGGEAFF; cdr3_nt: TGTGCCAGCAGCTCGGACCCTGGAGGTGAAGCTTTCTTT
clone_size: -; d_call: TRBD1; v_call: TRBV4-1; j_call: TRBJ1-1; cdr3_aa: CASSRDRGSVTEAFF; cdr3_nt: TGCGCCAGCAGCCGCGACAGGGGTTCAGTCACTGAAGCTTTCTTT
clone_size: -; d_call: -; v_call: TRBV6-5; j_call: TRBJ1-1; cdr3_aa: CASSYVLNTEAFF; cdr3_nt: TGTGCCAGCAGTTACGTCCTGAACACTGAAGCTTTCTTT
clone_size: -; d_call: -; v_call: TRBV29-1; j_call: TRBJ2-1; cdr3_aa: CSVGGQGPRQFF; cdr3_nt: TGCAGCGTGGGCGGGCAGGGCCCTAGGCAGTTCTTC
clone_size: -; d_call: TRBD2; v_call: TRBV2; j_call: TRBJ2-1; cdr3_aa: CASSDLSGISPSRNEQFF; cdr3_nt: TGTGCCAGCAGCGATCTTAGCGGGATCTCCCCTAGCCGAAATGAGCAGTTCTTC